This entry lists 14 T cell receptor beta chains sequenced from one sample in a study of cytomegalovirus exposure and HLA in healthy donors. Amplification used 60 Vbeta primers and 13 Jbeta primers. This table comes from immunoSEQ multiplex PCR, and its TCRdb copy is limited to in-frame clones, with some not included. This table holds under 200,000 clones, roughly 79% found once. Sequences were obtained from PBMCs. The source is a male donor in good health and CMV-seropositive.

CDR3 amino acids: CASSQGPSYEQYF. The CDR3 DNA follows: TGTGCCAGCTCCCAGGGCCCCTCCTACGAGCAGTACTTC. The chain couples TRBV18 to TRBJ2-7, with D possibly being TRBD1 (5 bases). The CDR3 consists of 13 residues. Germline V lookup: CDR1 KGHSH, CDR2 LQKENI. The ends were cut back, 6 bases at V and 0 bases at J, with 9 bases in the middle.

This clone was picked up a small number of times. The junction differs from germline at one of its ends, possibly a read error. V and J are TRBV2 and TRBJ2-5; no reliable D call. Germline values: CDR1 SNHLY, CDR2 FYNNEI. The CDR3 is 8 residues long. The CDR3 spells CASENQYF. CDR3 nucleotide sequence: TGTGCCAGCGAGAACCAGTACTTC. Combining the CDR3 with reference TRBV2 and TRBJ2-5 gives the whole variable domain EPEVTQTPSHQVTQMGQEVILRCVPISNHLYFYWYRQILGQKVEFLVSFYNNEISEKSEIFDDQFSVERPDGSNFTLKIRSTKLEDSAMYFCASENQYFGPGTRLLVL.

CDR3 bases: TGTGCCAGCAGCCCCAGGGGAGTAAGCTGGTCCTACGAGCAGTACTTC. It encodes CASSPRGVSWSYEQYF. The rearrangement links TRBV7-9 to TRBJ2-7, with D tentatively TRBD1 (6 bases). This CDR3 has 16 amino acids. CDR1 is SEHNR, CDR2 FQNEAQ, per germline (reference sequence). V dropped 5 bases and J dropped 1 base, with 18 bases sitting between them.

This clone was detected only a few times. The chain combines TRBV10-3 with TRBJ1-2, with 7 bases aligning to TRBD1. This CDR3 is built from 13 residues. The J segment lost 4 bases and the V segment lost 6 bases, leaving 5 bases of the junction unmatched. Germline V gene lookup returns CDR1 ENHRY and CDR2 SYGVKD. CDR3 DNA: TGTGCCATCAGGCCAGGGGACAGCTATGGCTACACCTTC. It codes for CAIRPGDSYGYTF.

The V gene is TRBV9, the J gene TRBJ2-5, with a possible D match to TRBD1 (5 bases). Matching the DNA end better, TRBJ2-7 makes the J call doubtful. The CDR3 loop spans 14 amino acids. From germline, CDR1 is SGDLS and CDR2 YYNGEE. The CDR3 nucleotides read TGTGCCAGCAGCGTAGAAGGGGCAGCCTACGAGCAGTACTTC. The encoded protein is CASSVEGAAYEQYF.

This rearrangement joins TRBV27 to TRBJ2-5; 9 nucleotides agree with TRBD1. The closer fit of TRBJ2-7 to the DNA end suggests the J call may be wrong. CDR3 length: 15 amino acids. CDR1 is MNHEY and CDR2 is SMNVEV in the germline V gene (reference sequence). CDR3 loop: CASSSGTGTSYEQYF. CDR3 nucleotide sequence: TGTGCCAGCAGTTCCGGGACAGGGACCTCCTACGAGCAGTACTTC.

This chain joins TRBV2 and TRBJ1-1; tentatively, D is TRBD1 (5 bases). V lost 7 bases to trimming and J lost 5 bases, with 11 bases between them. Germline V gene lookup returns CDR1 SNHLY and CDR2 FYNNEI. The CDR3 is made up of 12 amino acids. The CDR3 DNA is TGTGCCAGCACCGCCAGACAGACTGAAGCTTTCTTT. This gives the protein CASTARQTEAFF.

The CDR3 coding sequence is TGTGCCAGCAGCCTTACAGGGGCGAACTATGGCTACACCTTC. Translation: CASSLTGANYGYTF. J is TRBJ1-2 and V is TRBV5-4; 7 nucleotides match TRBD1. Germline V gene lookup returns CDR1 SGHNT and CDR2 YYREEE (reference sequence). Germline trimming cut 4 bases from V and 2 bases from J; bases unmatched to any gene: 5. This CDR3 spans 14 amino acids. Full variable domain (rest looked up from reference TRBV5-4 and TRBJ1-2): ETGVTQSPTHLIKTRGQQVTLRCSSQSGHNTVSWYQQALGQGPQFIFQYYREEENGRGNFPPRFSGLQFPNYSSELNVNALELDDSALYLCASSLTGANYGYTFGSGTRLTVV.

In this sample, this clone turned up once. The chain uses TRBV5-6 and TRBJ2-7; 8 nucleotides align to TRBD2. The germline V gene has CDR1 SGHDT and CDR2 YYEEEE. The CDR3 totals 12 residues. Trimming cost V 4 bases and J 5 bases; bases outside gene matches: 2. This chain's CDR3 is CASSPGGDEQYF. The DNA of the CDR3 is TGTGCCAGCAGCCCCGGGGGGGACGAGCAGTACTTC.

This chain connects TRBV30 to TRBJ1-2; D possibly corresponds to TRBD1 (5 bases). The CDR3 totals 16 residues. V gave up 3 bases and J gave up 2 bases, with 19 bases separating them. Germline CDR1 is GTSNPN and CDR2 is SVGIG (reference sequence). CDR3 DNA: TGTGCCTGGAGCGGGGTGCAGGGAGGAAGAAACTATGGCTACACCTTC. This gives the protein CAWSGVQGGRNYGYTF.

The CDR3: CSVDTSTSGGSTDTQYF. CDR3 bases: TGCAGCGTTGATACCTCGACTAGCGGGGGGAGCACAGATACGCAGTATTTT. The V call is TRBV29-1, the J call TRBJ2-3; 13 bases agree with TRBD2. The germline V gene has CDR1 SQVTM and CDR2 ANQGSEA. The ends lost 3 bases at V and 0 bases at J; junction bases unmatched: 6. The length of the CDR3 is 17 residues.

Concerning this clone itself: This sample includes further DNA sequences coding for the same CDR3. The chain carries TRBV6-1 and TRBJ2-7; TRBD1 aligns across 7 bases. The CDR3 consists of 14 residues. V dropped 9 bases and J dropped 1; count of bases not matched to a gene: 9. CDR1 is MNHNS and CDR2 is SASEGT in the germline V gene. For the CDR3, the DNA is TGTGCCAGTAGTCAAATCAGGGGGTCCTACGAGCAGTACTTC. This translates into CASSQIRGSYEQYF.

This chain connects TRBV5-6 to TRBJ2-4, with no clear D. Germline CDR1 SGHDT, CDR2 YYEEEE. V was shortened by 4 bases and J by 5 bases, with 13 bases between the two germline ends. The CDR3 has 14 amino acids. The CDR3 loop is CASSLAPPENIQYF. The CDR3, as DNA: TGTGCCAGCAGCCTTGCACCCCCGGAAAACATTCAGTACTTC.

The CDR3 region is CASSRDRSWNTEAFF. The DNA of the CDR3 is TGTGCCAGTAGCAGGGACAGGTCATGGAACACTGAAGCTTTCTTT. The chain recombines TRBV19 with TRBJ1-1; 8 bases align to TRBD1. V lost 6 bases to trimming and J lost 1 base; unmatched junction nucleotides: 7. CDR3 length equals 15 residues. The V gene's germline CDR1 is LNHDA and CDR2 SQIVND (reference sequence).